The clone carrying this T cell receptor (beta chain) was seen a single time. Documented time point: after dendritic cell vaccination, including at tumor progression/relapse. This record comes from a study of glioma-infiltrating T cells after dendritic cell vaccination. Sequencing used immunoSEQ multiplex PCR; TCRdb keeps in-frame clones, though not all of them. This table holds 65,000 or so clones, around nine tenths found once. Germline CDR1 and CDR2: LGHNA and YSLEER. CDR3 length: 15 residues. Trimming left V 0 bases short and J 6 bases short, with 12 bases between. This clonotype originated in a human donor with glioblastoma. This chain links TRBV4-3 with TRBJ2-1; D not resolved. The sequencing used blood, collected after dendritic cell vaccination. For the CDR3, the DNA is TGCGCCAGCAGCCAAGAAATAGTTGGTGTCAATGAGCAGTTCTTC. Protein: CASSQEIVGVNEQFF.